A single sample is the source of the 7 T cell receptor beta chains below, sequenced in a study of shared clonotypes between healthy human individuals. The table came from immunoSEQ multiplex PCR; TCRdb's copy has only in-frame clones and leaves some out. Of 2 million to 2.5 million clones in the sample, just under 95% were seen once. The sample was naive CD4+ T cells from PBMCs. Described subset: CD45RA+ positively selected. Receptors were obtained from a man between 18 and 29 years old in good health. Some clones in this sample may be carry-over from other donors' samples.

The J gene is TRBJ2-2, the V gene TRBV18; TRBD2 agrees at 12 bases. The length of the CDR3 is 15 residues. V was pared by 6 bases and J by 4 bases, with 3 bases of the junction left unmatched. Per germline, CDR1 KGHSH and CDR2 LQKENI. The CDR3 is CASSPTSGSTGELFF. The CDR3 DNA is TGTGCCAGCTCGCCGACTAGCGGGAGCACCGGGGAGCTGTTTTTT.

The rearrangement links TRBV5-1 to TRBJ2-6; D not certain. The CDR3 spans 16 residues. V gave up 0 bases and J gave up 2 bases, with 9 bases separating them. Germline lookup yields CDR1 SGHRS and CDR2 YFSETQ. DNA for the CDR3: TGCGCCAGCAGCTTGGAAGGGTCCCCTGGGGCCAACGTCCTGACTTTC. Its translation: CASSLEGSPGANVLTF.

The gene calls are TRBV5-1 and TRBJ1-5, with 7 bases identical to TRBD1. Germline CDR1 and CDR2: SGHRS and YFSETQ. This CDR3 has 15 residues. The J segment lost 3 bases and the V segment lost 4 bases, leaving 7 bases of the junction unmatched. The CDR3 DNA sequence: TGCGCCAGCAGCATCGGGACAGAGTTCAATCAGCCCCAGCATTTT. This codes for CASSIGTEFNQPQHF.

The chain combines TRBV5-1 with TRBJ2-7; 8 nucleotides line up with TRBD1. Germline loops: CDR1 SGHRS, CDR2 YFSETQ. The CDR3 is made up of 15 amino acids. Germline trimming cut 4 bases from V and 2 bases from J; bases unmatched to any gene: 8. As DNA, the CDR3 is TGCGCCAGCAGCCTACGGACAGGGTCTCCCTACGAGCAGTACTTC. It yields the protein CASSLRTGSPYEQYF.

The V and J genes are TRBV15 and TRBJ2-1; D unclear. V gave up 0 bases and J gave up 0 bases, with 6 bases separating them. CDR1 is LNHNV and CDR2 is YYDKDF in the germline V gene (reference sequence). CDR3 length equals 15 residues. CDR3 residues: CATSRDRHSYNEQFF. CDR3 nucleotides: TGTGCCACCAGCAGAGATCGCCACTCCTACAATGAGCAGTTCTTC.

This clone was seen only once. This chain connects TRBV5-1 to TRBJ2-3; D ambiguous. In germline, CDR1 is SGHRS, CDR2 YFSETQ. V was shortened by 6 bases and J by 2 bases, with 16 bases between the two germline ends. CDR3 length: 15 residues. In DNA, the CDR3 is TGCGCCAGCACCCCGTTCGGCGGATACACAGATACGCAGTATTTT. The encoded protein is CASTPFGGYTDTQYF.

This clone has just a few counts. The V call is TRBV30, the J call TRBJ1-3, with TRBD1 matching over 9 bases. Germline CDR1 reads GTSNPN; CDR2 reads SVGIG (reference sequence). The V and J ends lost 1 base and 2 bases, in that order; junction bases with no gene match: 3. This CDR3 has 15 amino acids. In DNA, the CDR3 is TGTGCCTGGAGTGCCGGGGACAGGGCTGGAAACACCATATATTTT. Translating it yields CAWSAGDRAGNTIYF.